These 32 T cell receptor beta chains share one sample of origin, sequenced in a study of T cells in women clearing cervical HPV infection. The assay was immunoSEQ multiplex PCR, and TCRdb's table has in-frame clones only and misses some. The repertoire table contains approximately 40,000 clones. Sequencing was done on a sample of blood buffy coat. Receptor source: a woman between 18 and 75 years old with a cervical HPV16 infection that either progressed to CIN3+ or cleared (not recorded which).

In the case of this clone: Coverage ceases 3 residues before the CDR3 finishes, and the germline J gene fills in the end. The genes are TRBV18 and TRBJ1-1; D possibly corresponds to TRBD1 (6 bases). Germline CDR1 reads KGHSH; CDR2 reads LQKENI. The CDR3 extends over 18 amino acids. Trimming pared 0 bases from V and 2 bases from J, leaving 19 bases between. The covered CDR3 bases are TGTGCCAGCTCACCACCATGGGAAAGACAGGAACCCAACACTGAA. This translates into CASSPPWERQEPNTE. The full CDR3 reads CASSPPWERQEPNTEAFF.

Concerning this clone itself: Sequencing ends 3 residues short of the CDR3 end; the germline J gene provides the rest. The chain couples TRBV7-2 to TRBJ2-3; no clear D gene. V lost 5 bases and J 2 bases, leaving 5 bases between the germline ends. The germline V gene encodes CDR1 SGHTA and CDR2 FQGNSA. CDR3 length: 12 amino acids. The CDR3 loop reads CASSGFTDTQYF. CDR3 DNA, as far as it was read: TGTGCCAGCAGCGGCTTCACAGATACG.

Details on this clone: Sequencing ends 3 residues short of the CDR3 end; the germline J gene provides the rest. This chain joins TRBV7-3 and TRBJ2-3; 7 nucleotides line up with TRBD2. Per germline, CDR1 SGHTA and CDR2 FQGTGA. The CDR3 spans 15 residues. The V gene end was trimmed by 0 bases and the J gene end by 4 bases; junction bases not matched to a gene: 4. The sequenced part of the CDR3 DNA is TGTGCCAGCAGCTTAACGATTCTAGCGGCAGATACG. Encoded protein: CASSLTILAADT. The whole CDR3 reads CASSLTILAADTQYF.

CDR3 DNA, as far as it was read: TGTGCCAGCAGCTTGGGACAGTTCGTAGATACG. It is translated as CASSLGQFVDT. The full-length CDR3 reads as CASSLGQFVDTQYF. The chain is built from TRBV5-4 and TRBJ2-3, with D maybe TRBD1 (5 bases). Read data end 3 residues before the CDR3 end; the end is taken from the germline J gene. With 0 bases removed from V and 5 bases from J, the gap between germline ends came to 10 bases. Germline assignment: CDR1 SGHNT and CDR2 YYREEE (reference sequence). The CDR3 contains 14 residues.

CDR3 protein: CASSWAGQTGELFF. The sequenced CDR3 bases are TGTGCCAGCAGTTGGGCAGGGCAGACCGGGGAG. The rearrangement joins TRBV11-3 to TRBJ2-2; tentatively, D is TRBD1 (5 bases). The CDR3 goes on 3 residues after the read ends, and that part is filled in from the germline J gene. This CDR3 has 14 amino acids. CDR1 is SGHNT and CDR2 is YENEEA in the germline V gene. Deletions cut 6 bases from V and 5 bases from J, with 13 bases between.

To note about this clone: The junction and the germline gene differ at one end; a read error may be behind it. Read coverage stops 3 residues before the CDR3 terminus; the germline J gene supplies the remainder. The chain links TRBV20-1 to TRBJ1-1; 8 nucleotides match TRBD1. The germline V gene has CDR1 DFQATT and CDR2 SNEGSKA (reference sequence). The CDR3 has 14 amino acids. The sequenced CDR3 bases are TGCAGTGCCAGAGGGACAGGTTTTGGCACTGAA. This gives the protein CSARGTGFGTE. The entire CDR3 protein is CSARGTGFGTEAFF.

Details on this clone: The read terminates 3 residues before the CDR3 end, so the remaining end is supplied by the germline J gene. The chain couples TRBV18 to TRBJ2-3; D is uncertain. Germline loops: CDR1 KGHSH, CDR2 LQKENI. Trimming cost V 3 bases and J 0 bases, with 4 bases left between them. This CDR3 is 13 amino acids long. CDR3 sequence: CASSPTSTDTQYF. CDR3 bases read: TGTGCCAGCTCACCTACTAGCACAGATACG.

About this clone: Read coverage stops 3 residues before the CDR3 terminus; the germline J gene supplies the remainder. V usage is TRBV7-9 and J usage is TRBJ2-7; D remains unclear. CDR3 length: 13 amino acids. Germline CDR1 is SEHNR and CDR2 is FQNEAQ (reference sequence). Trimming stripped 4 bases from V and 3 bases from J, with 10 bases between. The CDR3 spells CASSSDTLYEQYF. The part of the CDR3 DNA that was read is TGTGCCAGCAGCTCTGACACTCTCTACGAG.

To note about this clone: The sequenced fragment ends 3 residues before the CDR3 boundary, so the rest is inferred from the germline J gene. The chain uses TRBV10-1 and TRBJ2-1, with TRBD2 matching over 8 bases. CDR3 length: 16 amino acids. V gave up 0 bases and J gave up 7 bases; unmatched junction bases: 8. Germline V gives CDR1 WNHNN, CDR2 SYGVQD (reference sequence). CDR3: CASSESERGGKNEQFF. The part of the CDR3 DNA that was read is TGCGCCAGCAGTGAGTCGGAACGGGGGGGCAAGAATGAG.

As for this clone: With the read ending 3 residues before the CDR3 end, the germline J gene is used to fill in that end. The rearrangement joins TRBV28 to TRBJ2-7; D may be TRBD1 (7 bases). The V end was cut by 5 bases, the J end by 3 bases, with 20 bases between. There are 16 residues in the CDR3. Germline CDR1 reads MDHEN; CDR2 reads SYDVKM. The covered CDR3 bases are TGTGCCAGCAGTGAGGGGACGTCAGGGGGACTCTACGAG. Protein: CASSEGTSGGLYE. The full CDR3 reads CASSEGTSGGLYEQYF. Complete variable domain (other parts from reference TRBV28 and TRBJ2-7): DVKVTQSSRYLVKRTGEKVFLECVQDMDHENMFWYRQDPGLGLRLIYFSYDVKMKEKGDIPEGYSVSREKKERFSLILESASTNQTSMYLCASSEGTSGGLYEQYFGPGTRLTVT.

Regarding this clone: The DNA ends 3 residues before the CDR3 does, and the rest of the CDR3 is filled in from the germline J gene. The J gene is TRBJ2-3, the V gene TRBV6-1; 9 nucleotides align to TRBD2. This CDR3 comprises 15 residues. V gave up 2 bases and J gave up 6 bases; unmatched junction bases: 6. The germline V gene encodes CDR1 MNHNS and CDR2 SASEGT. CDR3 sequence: CASSERAGGPDTQYF. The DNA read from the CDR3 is TGTGCCAGCAGTGAAAGGGCGGGAGGGCCGGATACG.

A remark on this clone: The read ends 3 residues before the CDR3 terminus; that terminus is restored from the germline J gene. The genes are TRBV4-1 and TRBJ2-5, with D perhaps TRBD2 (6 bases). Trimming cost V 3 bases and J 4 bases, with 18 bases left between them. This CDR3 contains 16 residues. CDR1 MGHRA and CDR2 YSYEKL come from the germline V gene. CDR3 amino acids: CASSQDLGGSPETQYF. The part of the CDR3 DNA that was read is TGCGCCAGCAGCCAGGACCTTGGGGGGAGTCCAGAGACC.

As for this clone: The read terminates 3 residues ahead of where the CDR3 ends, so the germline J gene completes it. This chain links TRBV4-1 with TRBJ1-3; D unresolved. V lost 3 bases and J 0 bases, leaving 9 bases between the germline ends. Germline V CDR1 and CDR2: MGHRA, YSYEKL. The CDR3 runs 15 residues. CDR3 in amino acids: CASSQGGLSGNTIYF. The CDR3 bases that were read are TGCGCCAGCAGCCAGGGAGGACTCTCTGGAAACACC.

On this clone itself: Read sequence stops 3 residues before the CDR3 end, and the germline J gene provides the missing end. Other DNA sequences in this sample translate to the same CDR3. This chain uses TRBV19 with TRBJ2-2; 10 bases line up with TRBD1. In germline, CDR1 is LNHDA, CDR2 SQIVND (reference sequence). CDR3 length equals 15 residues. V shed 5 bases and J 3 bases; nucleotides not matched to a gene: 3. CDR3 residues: CASSLGQGYTGELFF. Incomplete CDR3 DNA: TGTGCCAGTAGTCTGGGACAGGGGTACACCGGGGAG.

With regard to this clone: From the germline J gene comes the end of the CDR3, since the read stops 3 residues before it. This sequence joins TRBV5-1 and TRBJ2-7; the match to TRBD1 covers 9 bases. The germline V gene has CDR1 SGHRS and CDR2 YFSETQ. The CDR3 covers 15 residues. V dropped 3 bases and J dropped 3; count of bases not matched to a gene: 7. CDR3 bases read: TGCGCCAGCAGCTCCGGACAGGGGACATTCTACGAG. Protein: CASSSGQGTFYE. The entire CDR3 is CASSSGQGTFYEQYF.

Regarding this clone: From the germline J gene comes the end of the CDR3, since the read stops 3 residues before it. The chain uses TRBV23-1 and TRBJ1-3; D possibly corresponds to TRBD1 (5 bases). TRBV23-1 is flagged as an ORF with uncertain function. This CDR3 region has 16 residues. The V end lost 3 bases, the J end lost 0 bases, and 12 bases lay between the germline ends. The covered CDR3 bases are TGCGCCAGCAGTCATCCGGCCAGGGCCTCTGGAAACACC. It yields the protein CASSHPARASGNT. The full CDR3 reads CASSHPARASGNTIYF.

The chain's CDR3 is CASSFSGVNQPQHF. The sequenced part of the CDR3 DNA is TGTGCCAGCAGCTTTTCAGGGGTTAATCAGCCC. The chain has TRBV7-2 and TRBJ1-5; the D gene is possibly TRBD1 (6 bases). The sequenced fragment ends 3 residues before the CDR3 boundary, so the rest is inferred from the germline J gene. Germline lookup yields CDR1 SGHTA and CDR2 FQGNSA. The CDR3 consists of 14 residues. With 3 bases removed from V and 4 bases from J, the gap between germline ends came to 10 bases. Filled out from reference TRBV7-2 and TRBJ1-5, the complete variable domain reads GAGVSQSPSNKVTEKGKDVELRCDPISGHTALYWYRQSLGQGLEFLIYFQGNSAPDKSGLPSDRFSAERTGGSVSTLTIQRTQQEDSAVYLCASSFSGVNQPQHFGDGTRLSIL.

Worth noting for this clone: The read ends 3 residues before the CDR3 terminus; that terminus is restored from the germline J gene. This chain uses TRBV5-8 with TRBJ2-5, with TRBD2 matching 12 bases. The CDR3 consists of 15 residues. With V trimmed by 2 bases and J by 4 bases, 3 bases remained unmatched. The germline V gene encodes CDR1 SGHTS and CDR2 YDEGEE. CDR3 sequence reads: CASSFGLAGLETQYF. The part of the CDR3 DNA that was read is TGTGCCAGCAGCTTCGGACTAGCGGGGTTAGAGACC.

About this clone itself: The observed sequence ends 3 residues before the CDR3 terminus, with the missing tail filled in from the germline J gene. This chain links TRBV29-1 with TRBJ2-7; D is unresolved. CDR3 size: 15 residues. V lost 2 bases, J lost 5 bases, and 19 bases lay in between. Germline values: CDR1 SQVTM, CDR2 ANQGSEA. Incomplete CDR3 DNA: TGCAGCGTTGAAACCCCCCTAGTATCCAGCGACGAG. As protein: CSVETPLVSSDE. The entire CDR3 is CSVETPLVSSDEQYF.

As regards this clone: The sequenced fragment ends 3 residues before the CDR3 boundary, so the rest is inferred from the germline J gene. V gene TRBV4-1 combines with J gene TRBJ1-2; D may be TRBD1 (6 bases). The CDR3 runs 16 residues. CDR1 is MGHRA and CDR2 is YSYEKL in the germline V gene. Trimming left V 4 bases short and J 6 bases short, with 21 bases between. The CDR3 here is CASSPGGGWVRDGYTF. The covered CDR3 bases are TGCGCCAGCAGCCCTGGGGGCGGGTGGGTGAGAGATGGC.

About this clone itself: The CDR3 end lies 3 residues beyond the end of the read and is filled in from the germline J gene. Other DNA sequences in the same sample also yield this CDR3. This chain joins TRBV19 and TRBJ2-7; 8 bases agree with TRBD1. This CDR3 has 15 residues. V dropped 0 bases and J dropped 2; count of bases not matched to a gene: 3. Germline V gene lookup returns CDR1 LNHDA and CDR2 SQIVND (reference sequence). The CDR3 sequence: CASSIEGQGTYEQYF. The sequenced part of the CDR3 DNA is TGTGCCAGTAGTATAGAAGGACAGGGAACCTACGAG.

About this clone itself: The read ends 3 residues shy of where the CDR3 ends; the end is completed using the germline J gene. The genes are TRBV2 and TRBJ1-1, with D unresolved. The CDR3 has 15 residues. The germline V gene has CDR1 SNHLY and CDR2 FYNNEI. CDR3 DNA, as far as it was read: TGTGCCAGCAGACCCGAAATGTTGTCGCGGGGAGAA. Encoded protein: CASRPEMLSRGE. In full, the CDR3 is CASRPEMLSRGEAFF.

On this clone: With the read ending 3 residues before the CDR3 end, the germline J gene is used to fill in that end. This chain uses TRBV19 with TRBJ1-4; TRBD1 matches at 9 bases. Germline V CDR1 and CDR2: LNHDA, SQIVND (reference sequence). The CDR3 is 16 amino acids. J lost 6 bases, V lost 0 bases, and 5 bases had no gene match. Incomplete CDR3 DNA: TGTGCCAGTAGTATAGATCTCCGGACAGGGGATGAAAAA. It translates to CASSIDLRTGDEK. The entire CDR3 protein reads CASSIDLRTGDEKLFF.

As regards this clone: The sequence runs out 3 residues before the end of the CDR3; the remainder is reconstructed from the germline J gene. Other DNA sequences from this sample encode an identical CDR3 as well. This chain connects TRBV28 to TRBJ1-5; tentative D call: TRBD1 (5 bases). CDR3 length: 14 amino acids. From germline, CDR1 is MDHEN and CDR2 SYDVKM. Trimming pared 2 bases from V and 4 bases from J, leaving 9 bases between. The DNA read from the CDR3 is TGTGCCAGCAGTTTAGGAGGGGTGAATCAGCCC. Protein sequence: CASSLGGVNQP. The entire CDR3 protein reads CASSLGGVNQPQHF.

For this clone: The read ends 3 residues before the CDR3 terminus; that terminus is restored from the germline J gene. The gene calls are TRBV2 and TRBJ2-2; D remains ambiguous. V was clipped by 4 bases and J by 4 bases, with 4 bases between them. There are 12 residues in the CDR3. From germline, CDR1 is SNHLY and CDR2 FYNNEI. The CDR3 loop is CASSAVTGELFF. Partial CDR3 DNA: TGTGCCAGCAGTGCCGTCACCGGGGAG. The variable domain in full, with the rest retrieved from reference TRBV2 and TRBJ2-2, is EPEVTQTPSHQVTQMGQEVILRCVPISNHLYFYWYRQILGQKVEFLVSFYNNEISEKSEIFDDQFSVERPDGSNFTLKIRSTKLEDSAMYFCASSAVTGELFFGEGSRLTVL.

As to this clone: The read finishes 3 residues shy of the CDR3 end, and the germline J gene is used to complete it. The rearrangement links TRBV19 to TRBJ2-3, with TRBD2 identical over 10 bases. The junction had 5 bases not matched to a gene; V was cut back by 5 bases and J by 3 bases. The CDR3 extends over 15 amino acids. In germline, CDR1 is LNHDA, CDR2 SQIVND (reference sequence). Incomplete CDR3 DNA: TGTGCCAGTAGTGATAGCGGGAGGTTTACAGATACG. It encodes CASSDSGRFTDT. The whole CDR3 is CASSDSGRFTDTQYF. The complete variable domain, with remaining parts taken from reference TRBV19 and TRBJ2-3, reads DGGITQSPKYLFRKEGQNVTLSCEQNLNHDAMYWYRQDPGQGLRLIYYSQIVNDFQKGDIAEGYSVSREKKESFPLTVTSAQKNPTAFYLCASSDSGRFTDTQYFGPGTRLTVL.

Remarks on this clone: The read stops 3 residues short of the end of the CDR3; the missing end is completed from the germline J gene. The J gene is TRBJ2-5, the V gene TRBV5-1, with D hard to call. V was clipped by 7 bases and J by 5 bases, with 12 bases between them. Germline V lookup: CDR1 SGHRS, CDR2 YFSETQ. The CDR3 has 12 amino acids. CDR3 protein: CASRRGEETQYF. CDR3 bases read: TGCGCCAGCCGCCGAGGTGAGGAGACC.

The CDR3 loop reads CASSEKRGGITDTQYF. CDR3 DNA (partial): TGTGCCAGCAGCGAAAAGCGGGGGGGAATCACAGATACG. V usage is TRBV7-3 and J usage is TRBJ2-3, with 10 nucleotides matching TRBD2. The read comes to an end 3 residues before the CDR3 does, leaving the germline J gene to fill in the end. Looked up from germline, CDR1 is SGHTA and CDR2 is FQGTGA. The CDR3 extends over 16 amino acids. Trimming at V came to 5 bases and at J to 2 bases, leaving 7 bases not matched to a gene.

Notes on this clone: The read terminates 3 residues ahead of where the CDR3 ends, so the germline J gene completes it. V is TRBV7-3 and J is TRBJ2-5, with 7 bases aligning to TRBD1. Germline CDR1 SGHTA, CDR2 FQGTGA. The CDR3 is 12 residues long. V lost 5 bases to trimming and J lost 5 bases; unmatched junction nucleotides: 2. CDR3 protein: CASSAQGETQYF. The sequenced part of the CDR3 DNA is TGTGCCAGCAGCGCACAGGGGGAGACC.

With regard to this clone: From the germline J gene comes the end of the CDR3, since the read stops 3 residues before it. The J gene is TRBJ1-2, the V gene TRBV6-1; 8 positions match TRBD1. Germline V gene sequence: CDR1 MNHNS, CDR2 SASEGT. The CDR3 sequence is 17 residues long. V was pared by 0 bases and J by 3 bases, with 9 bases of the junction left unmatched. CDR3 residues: CASSEAFMTGEDYGYTF. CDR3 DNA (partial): TGTGCCAGCAGTGAAGCGTTCATGACAGGGGAGGACTATGGC.

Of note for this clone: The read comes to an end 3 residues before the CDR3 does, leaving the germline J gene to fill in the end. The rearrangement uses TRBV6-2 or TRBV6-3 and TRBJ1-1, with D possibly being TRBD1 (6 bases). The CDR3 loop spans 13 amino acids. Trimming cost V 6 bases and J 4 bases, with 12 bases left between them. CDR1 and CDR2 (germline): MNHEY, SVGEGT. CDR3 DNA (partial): TGTGCCAGCAGGCCGGGAGGGGGCACTGAA. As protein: CASRPGGGTE. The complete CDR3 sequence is CASRPGGGTEAFF.

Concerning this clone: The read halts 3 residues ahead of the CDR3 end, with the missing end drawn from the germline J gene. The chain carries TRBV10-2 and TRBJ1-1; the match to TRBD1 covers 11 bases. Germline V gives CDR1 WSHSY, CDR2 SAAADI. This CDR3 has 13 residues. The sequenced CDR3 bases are TGCGCCAGCAGGGCAGGGGACAGGGGGTGG. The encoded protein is CASRAGDRGW. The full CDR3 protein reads CASRAGDRGWAFF.